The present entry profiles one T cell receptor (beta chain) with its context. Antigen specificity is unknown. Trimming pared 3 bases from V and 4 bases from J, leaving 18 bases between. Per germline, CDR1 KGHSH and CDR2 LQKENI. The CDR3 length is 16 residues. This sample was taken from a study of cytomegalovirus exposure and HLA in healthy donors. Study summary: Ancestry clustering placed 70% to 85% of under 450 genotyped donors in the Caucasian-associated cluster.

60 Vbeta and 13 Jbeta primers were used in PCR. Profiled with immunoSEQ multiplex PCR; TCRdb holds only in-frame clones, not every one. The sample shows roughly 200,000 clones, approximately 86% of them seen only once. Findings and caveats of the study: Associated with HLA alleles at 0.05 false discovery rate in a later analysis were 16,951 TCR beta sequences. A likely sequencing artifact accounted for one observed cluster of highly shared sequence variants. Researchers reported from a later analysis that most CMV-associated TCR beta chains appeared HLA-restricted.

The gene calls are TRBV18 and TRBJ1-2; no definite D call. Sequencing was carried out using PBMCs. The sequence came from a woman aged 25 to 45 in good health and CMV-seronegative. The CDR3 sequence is CASSPAATSEGYGYTF. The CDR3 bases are TGTGCCAGCTCACCCGCGGCAACTTCAGAGGGCTATGGCTACACCTTC.